This passage covers 27 T cell receptor beta chains from one sample sequenced in a study of Ad26.COV2.S vaccination and SARS-CoV-2 variants. Produced via immunoSEQ multiplex PCR; TCRdb's table is partial and in-frame only. The data show more than 400,000 clones, roughly 90% seen once. Indicated treatment: around 19 received Ad26.COV2.S at low or high dose, single or two shots; 5 received placebo; per-sample allocation not given. Samples were taken on day 63 after the first vaccine or placebo injection. This material consisted of peripheral blood, taken in a trial of Ad26.COV2.S vaccine versus placebo. These receptors all stem from a person between 18 and 59 years old who received the Ad26.COV2.S COVID-19 vaccine or a placebo.

This chain uses TRBV7-2 with TRBJ2-1, with 9 bases identical to TRBD1. The CDR3 sequence is 17 residues long. Germline CDR1 reads SGHTA; CDR2 reads FQGNSA. V lost 1 base to trimming and J lost 6 bases; unmatched junction nucleotides: 10. In DNA, the CDR3 is TGTGCCAGCAGCTTAGTGGGGACAGGGTCTTTTAGCAATGAGCAGTTCTTC. Its protein product is CASSLVGTGSFSNEQFF.

This chain joins TRBV5-1 and TRBJ2-7; weak D call: TRBD2 (6 bases). From germline, CDR1 is SGHRS and CDR2 YFSETQ. The CDR3 has 14 residues. Trimming left V 0 bases short and J 5 bases short, with 12 bases between. This chain's CDR3 is CASSLGGGFDEQYF. The CDR3 DNA is TGCGCCAGCAGCTTGGGTGGAGGGTTCGACGAGCAGTACTTC.

V is TRBV5-1 and J is TRBJ2-5; D assignment may be TRBD1 or TRBD2 (6 bases each). This CDR3 contains 15 residues. CDR1 and CDR2 (germline): SGHRS, YFSETQ. Trimming pared 2 bases from V and 5 bases from J, leaving 16 bases between. The CDR3, as DNA: TGCGCCAGCAGCTTAGCCGGGGGCCTAGGGGAGACCCAGTACTTC. Its translation: CASSLAGGLGETQYF.

This chain links TRBV24-1 with TRBJ1-2; D call uncertain. Germline lookup yields CDR1 KGHDR and CDR2 SFDVKD. The CDR3 length is 15 residues. Deletions cut 3 bases from V and 3 bases from J, with 13 bases between. The CDR3 protein is CATSDAGNLDYGYTF. The CDR3 DNA follows: TGTGCCACCAGTGATGCGGGTAATTTGGACTATGGCTACACCTTC.

The rearrangement uses TRBV12-5 and TRBJ2-7; 8 bases are shared with TRBD1. The CDR3 loop spans 14 amino acids. Trimming removed 5 bases from V and 0 bases from J; junction bases left unmatched: 3. Germline assignment: CDR1 LGHNT and CDR2 FRNRAP. CDR3 nucleotide sequence: TGTGCTAGTGGTGGCAGGGGGCTCTCCTACGAGCAGTACTTC. This translates into CASGGRGLSYEQYF.

The chain combines TRBV19 with TRBJ1-5; 10 bases align to TRBD1. The CDR3 runs to 14 residues. V lost 5 bases and J lost 5; bases outside the gene matches: 3. Germline loops: CDR1 LNHDA, CDR2 SQIVND (reference sequence). As DNA, the CDR3 is TGTGCCAGTAGTGCCGGGACAGGGGATCAGCCCCAGCATTTT. It encodes CASSAGTGDQPQHF.

The J gene is TRBJ1-5, the V gene TRBV6-6; D unclear. V shed 2 bases and J shed 6 bases, with 5 bases lying between them. CDR1 is MNHNY, CDR2 SVGAGI, per germline (reference sequence). The CDR3 is made up of 12 amino acids. The CDR3 DNA sequence: TGTGCCAGCAGTTACAATGTTCAGCCCCAGCATTTT. Translation: CASSYNVQPQHF.

This clone was seen just once. The chain joins TRBV7-5 to TRBJ2-7; TRBD1, the D gene given by the table, was not confirmed from the DNA. TRBV7-5 is a known pseudogene. The CDR3 runs 13 residues. In DNA form, the CDR3 reads TGTGCCAGAAGTCAGGGACAGGGGAACGAGCAGTACTTC. Protein product: CARSQGQGNEQYF.

Concerning this clone: Other nucleotide sequences in the sample specify the same CDR3. The chain carries TRBV5-6 and TRBJ2-7, with TRBD2 as a possible D gene (5 bases). Germline CDR1 is SGHDT and CDR2 is YYEEEE. This CDR3 contains 13 residues. Trimming took 0 bases from V and 2 from J, leaving 6 bases between them. Written as DNA, the CDR3 is TGTGCCAGCAGCTTGGCCGGGACCTACGAGCAGTACTTC. Protein product: CASSLAGTYEQYF. Variable domain in full (rest from reference TRBV5-6 and TRBJ2-7): DAGVTQSPTHLIKTRGQQVTLRCSPKSGHDTVSWYQQALGQGPQFIFQYYEEEERQRGNFPDRFSGHQFPNYSSELNVNALLLGDSALYLCASSLAGTYEQYFGPGTRLTVT.

The V gene is TRBV7-2, the J gene TRBJ1-2; 7 bases line up with TRBD1. Per the germline V gene, CDR1 is SGHTA and CDR2 is FQGNSA. This CDR3 is 16 amino acids long. V shed 4 bases and J 5 bases; nucleotides not matched to a gene: 13. The DNA of the CDR3 is TGTGCCAGCAGCTCTGGACAGGATCGCACACGGTATGGCTACACCTTC. It yields the protein CASSSGQDRTRYGYTF. Using reference TRBV7-2 and TRBJ1-2 for the parts outside the CDR3, the full variable domain is GAGVSQSPSNKVTEKGKDVELRCDPISGHTALYWYRQSLGQGLEFLIYFQGNSAPDKSGLPSDRFSAERTGGSVSTLTIQRTQQEDSAVYLCASSSGQDRTRYGYTFGSGTRLTVV.

The rearrangement links TRBV19 to TRBJ1-2; 9 bases line up with TRBD1. Trimming took 8 bases from V and 4 from J; bases not matched to a gene: 17. The CDR3 is 17 amino acids. Germline V CDR1 and CDR2: LNHDA, SQIVND (reference sequence). CDR3 nucleotide sequence: TGTGCCAGTCTCCCCGCCGCCTACAGGGGGCTAGGCTATGGCTACACCTTC. It is translated as CASLPAAYRGLGYGYTF.

The chain recombines TRBV27 with TRBJ2-7, with D maybe TRBD2 (7 bases). V was cut by 4 bases and J by 3 bases, with 19 bases left in between. CDR3 size: 16 residues. CDR1 and CDR2 (germline): MNHEY, SMNVEV (reference sequence). DNA of the CDR3: TGTGCCAGCAGTTACCGGGGGGCCCGCACTTTCTACGAGCAGTACTTC. Translation: CASSYRGARTFYEQYF.

This clone was seen only a few times. The CDR3 protein is CASSQEGGIREQYF. The CDR3 region has the DNA TGCGCCAGCAGCCAAGAAGGCGGGATTCGTGAGCAGTACTTC. The rearrangement uses TRBV4-1 and TRBJ2-7; tentative D call: TRBD2 (6 bases). The germline gives CDR1 MGHRA, CDR2 YSYEKL. The CDR3 length is 14 residues. Trimming cost V 0 bases and J 7 bases, with 13 bases left between them.

The chain carries TRBV30 and TRBJ1-6; 8 nucleotides align to TRBD1. Trimming cost V 3 bases and J 11 bases; bases outside gene matches: 6. Germline-derived CDR1 and CDR2 are GTSNPN and SVGIG (reference sequence). CDR3 length equals 13 residues. The CDR3 DNA reads TGTGCCTGGAGGGAGGACAGGGTTGCACCCCTCCACTTT. Protein: CAWREDRVAPLHF.

The chain employs TRBV18 and TRBJ2-1, with TRBD1 as a possible D gene (6 bases). Germline-derived CDR1 and CDR2 are KGHSH and LQKENI. V was trimmed by 1 base and J by 5 bases, leaving 15 bases between them. The CDR3 extends over 16 amino acids. CDR3 amino acids: CASSPLVRDIDNEQFF. The CDR3 region has the DNA TGTGCCAGCTCACCACTCGTCCGGGACATTGACAATGAGCAGTTCTTC.

V usage is TRBV29-1 and J usage is TRBJ2-2; TRBD1 aligns across 7 bases. Germline assignment: CDR1 SQVTM and CDR2 ANQGSEA. Trimming removed 5 bases from V and 1 base from J; junction bases left unmatched: 4. The CDR3 is 14 amino acids. The DNA for the CDR3 is TGCAGCGTTAAAGGGGGCGTGAACACCGGGGAGCTGTTTTTT. Translating gives CSVKGGVNTGELFF.

The sample holds one count of this clone. The rearrangement joins TRBV19 to TRBJ1-2; 7 positions match TRBD1. Germline CDR1 is LNHDA and CDR2 is SQIVND (reference sequence). After removal of 5 bases from V and 8 bases from J, the junction contained 11 bases not matched to a gene. The length of the CDR3 is 14 residues. The CDR3 DNA reads as TGTGCCAGTAGTCCAAATCCTGACAGGGTCGGCTACACCTTC. Residues: CASSPNPDRVGYTF.

For this clone: Other DNA sequences in this specimen translate into the identical CDR3. This sequence joins TRBV19 and TRBJ1-5; D call uncertain. The CDR3 is made up of 12 amino acids. Germline CDR1 reads LNHDA; CDR2 reads SQIVND (reference sequence). V lost 1 base, J lost 2 bases, and 0 bases lay in between. CDR3 nucleotides: TGTGCCAGTAGTATAGGCAATCAGCCCCAGCATTTT. The encoded protein is CASSIGNQPQHF.

The CDR3 region has the DNA TGTGCCAGCAGCTTACACAAGAGCTCTGGAAACACCATATATTTT. As protein: CASSLHKSSGNTIYF. The genes are TRBV11-2 and TRBJ1-3; D unclear. The CDR3 runs 15 residues. V was shortened by 2 bases and J by 0 bases, with 8 bases between the two germline ends. Germline CDR1 and CDR2: SGHAT and FQNNGV.

The chain uses TRBV2 and TRBJ1-2, with 9 bases matching TRBD1. Germline loops: CDR1 SNHLY, CDR2 FYNNEI. The CDR3 contains 14 residues. J lost 2 bases, V lost 7 bases, and 5 bases had no gene match. CDR3 nucleotides: TGTGCCAGCACCGACAGGGGGGCAAACTATGGCTACACCTTC. The encoded protein is CASTDRGANYGYTF.

V gene TRBV5-4 combines with J gene TRBJ1-1; D is undetermined. Between the trimmed V and J ends, which lost 0 bases and 2 bases, there was a span of 11 bases. Germline CDR1 SGHNT, CDR2 YYREEE (reference sequence). The length of the CDR3 is 15 residues. CDR3 region: CASSLGPALNTEAFF. The CDR3 DNA follows: TGTGCCAGCAGCTTGGGGCCAGCCCTTAACACTGAAGCTTTCTTT.

V and J are TRBV19 and TRBJ2-3, with 7 bases identical to TRBD2. Germline CDR1 is LNHDA and CDR2 is SQIVND (reference sequence). Trimming removed 4 bases from V and 2 bases from J; junction bases left unmatched: 9. This CDR3 contains 16 residues. The CDR3 sequence: CASSTRAGDFTDTQYF. The CDR3 nucleotides read TGTGCCAGTAGTACCCGCGCGGGGGACTTCACAGATACGCAGTATTTT. The full variable domain, in which reference TRBV19 and TRBJ2-3 provide the parts outside the CDR3, is DGGITQSPKYLFRKEGQNVTLSCEQNLNHDAMYWYRQDPGQGLRLIYYSQIVNDFQKGDIAEGYSVSREKKESFPLTVTSAQKNPTAFYLCASSTRAGDFTDTQYFGPGTRLTVL.

This sequence joins TRBV5-6 and TRBJ2-2; 7 bases line up with TRBD2. This CDR3 is 16 amino acids long. Germline V lookup: CDR1 SGHDT, CDR2 YYEEEE. The J segment lost 1 base and the V segment lost 4 bases, leaving 7 bases of the junction unmatched. Here the CDR3 reads CASSLGASGNTGELFF. CDR3 nucleotides: TGTGCCAGCAGCCTCGGCGCTAGCGGGAACACCGGGGAGCTGTTTTTT.

The CDR3 sequence is CASSESPGPQDNEKLFF. The CDR3 DNA reads TGCGCCAGCAGTGAGTCGCCGGGACCGCAAGATAATGAAAAACTGTTTTTT. The chain is built from TRBV10-1 and TRBJ1-4, with a tentative D call TRBD1 (5 bases). V gave up 0 bases and J gave up 4 bases, with 15 bases separating them. Germline CDR1 reads WNHNN; CDR2 reads SYGVQD (reference sequence). There are 17 residues in the CDR3.

This CDR3 is CASSQHPGHDNEQFF. The CDR3 DNA follows: TGTGCCAGCAGCCAACACCCTGGACATGACAATGAGCAGTTCTTC. The chain uses TRBV9 and TRBJ2-1; TRBD1 is a possible D gene (5 bases). Germline CDR1 is SGDLS and CDR2 is YYNGEE. The CDR3 is made up of 15 amino acids. The V and J ends lost 4 bases and 5 bases respectively, with 16 bases between them.

The V gene is TRBV11-2, the J gene TRBJ2-3, with D perhaps matching TRBD2 (6 bases). There are 18 residues in the CDR3. The V gene lost 1 base and the J gene lost 1 base, with 18 bases spanning the gap. Germline V CDR1 and CDR2: SGHAT, FQNNGV. CDR3 DNA sequence: TGTGCCAGCAGCTTAGGTTTTTGGTTTGGCGGGGGCACAGATACGCAGTATTTT. Translation: CASSLGFWFGGGTDTQYF.

This chain connects TRBV10-2 to TRBJ2-3, with 7 bases aligning to TRBD2. V lost 8 bases, J lost 2 bases, and 10 bases stayed unmatched. The CDR3 loop spans 15 amino acids. CDR1 is WSHSY, CDR2 SAAADI, per germline. The CDR3 is CASDPWGGDTDTQYF. The CDR3 region has the DNA TGCGCCAGCGACCCCTGGGGGGGGGACACAGATACGCAGTATTTT.